This T cell receptor (beta chain) originates from a study of T cells in women clearing cervical HPV infection. The assay was immunoSEQ multiplex PCR, and TCRdb's table has in-frame clones only and misses some. Here the sample table reports around 35,000 clones. Study findings and constraints: Controls had more TRBV6-7 (0.16%) than cases (approximately 0.11%). CIN3+ cases had significantly higher TCR richness than controls; evenness did not differ.

In regard to this clone: Its antigen remains unidentified. The sequence runs out 3 residues before the end of the CDR3; the remainder is reconstructed from the germline J gene.

Per the germline V gene, CDR1 is MDHEN and CDR2 is SYDVKM. The CDR3 runs to 12 residues. Trimming shortened V by 4 bases and J by 4 bases, and 7 bases separated the two germline ends. Each participant carried one incident cervical HPV16 infection only. The chain links TRBV28 to TRBJ1-2; no definite D call. The sample consisted of blood buffy coat. The TCR comes from a woman aged 18 to 75 with a cervical HPV16 infection that either progressed to CIN3+ or cleared (not recorded which). CDR3 sequence reads: CASSYSVYGYTF. The sequenced part of the CDR3 DNA is TGTGCCAGCAGTTATTCGGTCTATGGC.